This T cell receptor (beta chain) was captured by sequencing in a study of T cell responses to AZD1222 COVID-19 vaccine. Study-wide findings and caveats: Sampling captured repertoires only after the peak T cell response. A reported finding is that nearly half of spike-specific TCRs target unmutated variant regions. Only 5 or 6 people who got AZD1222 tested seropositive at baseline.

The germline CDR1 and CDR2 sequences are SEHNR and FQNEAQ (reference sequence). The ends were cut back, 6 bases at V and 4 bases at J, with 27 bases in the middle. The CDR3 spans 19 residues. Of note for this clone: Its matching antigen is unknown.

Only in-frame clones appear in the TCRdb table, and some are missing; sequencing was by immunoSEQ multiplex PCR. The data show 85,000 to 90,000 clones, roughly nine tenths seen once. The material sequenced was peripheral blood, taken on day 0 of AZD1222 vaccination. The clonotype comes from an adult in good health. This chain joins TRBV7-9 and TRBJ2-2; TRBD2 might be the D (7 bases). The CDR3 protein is CASRRPRNREGPSTGELFF. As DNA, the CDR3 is TGTGCCAGCAGAAGACCCAGGAACAGGGAGGGGCCCAGCACCGGGGAGCTGTTTTTT.